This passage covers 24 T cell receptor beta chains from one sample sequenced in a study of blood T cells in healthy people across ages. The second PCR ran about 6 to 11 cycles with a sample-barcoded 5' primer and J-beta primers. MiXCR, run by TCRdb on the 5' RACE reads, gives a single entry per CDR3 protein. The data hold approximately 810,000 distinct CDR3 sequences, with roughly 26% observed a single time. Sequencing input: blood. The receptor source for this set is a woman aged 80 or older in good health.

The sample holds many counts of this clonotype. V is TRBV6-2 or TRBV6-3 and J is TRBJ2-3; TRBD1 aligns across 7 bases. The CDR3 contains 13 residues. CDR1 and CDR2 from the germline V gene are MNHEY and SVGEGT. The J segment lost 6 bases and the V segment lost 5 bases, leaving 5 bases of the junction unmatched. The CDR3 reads CASSAQGYDTQYF. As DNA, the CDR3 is TGTGCCAGCAGTGCACAGGGGTACGATACGCAGTATTTT.

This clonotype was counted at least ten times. This CDR3 is CASSFPSGTYYQPQHF. Here the CDR3 DNA reads TGTGCCAGCAGTTTCCCATCCGGGACATATTATCAGCCCCAGCATTTT. The chain combines TRBV28 with TRBJ1-5, with TRBD1 as a possible D gene (6 bases). Trimming pared 3 bases from V and 5 bases from J, leaving 17 bases between. The CDR3 loop spans 16 amino acids. Germline V CDR1 and CDR2: MDHEN, SYDVKM.

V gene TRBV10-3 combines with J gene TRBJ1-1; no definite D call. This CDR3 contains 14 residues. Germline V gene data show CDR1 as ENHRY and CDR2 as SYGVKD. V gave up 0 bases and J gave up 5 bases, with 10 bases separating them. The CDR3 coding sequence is TGTGCCATCAGTGAGTCGATGGGAAGTACTGAAGCTTTCTTT. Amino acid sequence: CAISESMGSTEAFF.

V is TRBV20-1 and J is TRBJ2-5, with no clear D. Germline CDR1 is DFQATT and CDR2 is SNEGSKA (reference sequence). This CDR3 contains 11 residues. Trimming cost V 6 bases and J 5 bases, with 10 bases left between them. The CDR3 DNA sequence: TGCAGTGCCGGTCTAGGGGAGACCCAGTACTTC. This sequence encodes CSAGLGETQYF.

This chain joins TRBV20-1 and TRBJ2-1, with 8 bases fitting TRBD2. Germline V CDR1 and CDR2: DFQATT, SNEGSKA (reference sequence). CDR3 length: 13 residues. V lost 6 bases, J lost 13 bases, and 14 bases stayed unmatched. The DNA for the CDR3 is TGCAGTGCCCTCGGGGGGGGCCGAGAGACCCAGTTCTTC. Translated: CSALGGGRETQFF.

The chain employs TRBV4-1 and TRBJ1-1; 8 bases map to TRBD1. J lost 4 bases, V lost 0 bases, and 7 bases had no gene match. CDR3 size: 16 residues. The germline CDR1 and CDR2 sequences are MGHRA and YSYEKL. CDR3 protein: CASSQDPNRGTTEAFF. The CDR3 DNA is TGCGCCAGCAGCCAAGATCCGAACAGGGGGACCACTGAAGCTTTCTTT.

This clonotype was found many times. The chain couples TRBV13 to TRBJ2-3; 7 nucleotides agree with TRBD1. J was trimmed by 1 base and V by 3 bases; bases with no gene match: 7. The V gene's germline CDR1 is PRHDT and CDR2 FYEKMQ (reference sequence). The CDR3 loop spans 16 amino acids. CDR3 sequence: CASSFLTGVRTDTQYF. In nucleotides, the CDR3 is TGTGCCAGCAGCTTCTTAACAGGGGTCCGCACAGATACGCAGTATTTT.

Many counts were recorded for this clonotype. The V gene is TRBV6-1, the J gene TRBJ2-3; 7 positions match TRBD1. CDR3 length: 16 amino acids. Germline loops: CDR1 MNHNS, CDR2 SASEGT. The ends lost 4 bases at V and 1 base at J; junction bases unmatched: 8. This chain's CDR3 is CASSAFTGVRTDTQYF. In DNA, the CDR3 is TGTGCCAGCAGTGCCTTCACAGGGGTACGCACAGATACGCAGTATTTT.

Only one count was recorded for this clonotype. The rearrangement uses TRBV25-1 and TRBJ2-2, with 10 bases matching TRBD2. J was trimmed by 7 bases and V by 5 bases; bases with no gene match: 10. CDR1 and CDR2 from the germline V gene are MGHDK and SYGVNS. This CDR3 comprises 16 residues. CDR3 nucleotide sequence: TGTGCCAGCAGTTTAGGAAGCGGGGGGGCAGGCGGGGAGCTGTTTTTT. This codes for CASSLGSGGAGGELFF.

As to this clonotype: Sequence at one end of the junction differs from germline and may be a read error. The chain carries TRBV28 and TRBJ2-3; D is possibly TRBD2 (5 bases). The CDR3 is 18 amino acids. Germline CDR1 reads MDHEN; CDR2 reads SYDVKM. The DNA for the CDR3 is TGTGCCGGCAGTCCACCGCTCGGCGGGCGCGCTAGCACAGATACGCAGTATTTT. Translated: CAGSPPLGGRASTDTQYF.

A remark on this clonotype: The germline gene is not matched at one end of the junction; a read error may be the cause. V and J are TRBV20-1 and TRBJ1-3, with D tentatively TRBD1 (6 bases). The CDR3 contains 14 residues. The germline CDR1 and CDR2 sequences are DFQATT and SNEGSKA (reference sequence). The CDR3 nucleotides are TGCAGTGCTAGGAGGGGGATGGGTGGAAACACCACATATTTT. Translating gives CSARRGMGGNTTYF.

The CDR3 DNA sequence: TGTGCCAGCAGCCTCGGGTGGCTTTTACAGGACACCATATATTTT. It specifies CASSLGWLLQDTIYF. This chain connects TRBV6-6 to TRBJ1-3, with D possibly matching TRBD1 (5 bases). This CDR3 contains 15 residues. V lost 6 bases and J lost 8, with 20 bases in between. Germline V lookup: CDR1 MNHNY, CDR2 SVGAGI (reference sequence).

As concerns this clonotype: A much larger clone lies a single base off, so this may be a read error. The CDR3 loop reads CASSQESSGEEAQYF. In nucleotides, the CDR3 is TGTGCCAGCAGCCAAGAATCTAGCGGGGAAGAGGCCCAGTACTTC. This chain links TRBV3-1 with TRBJ2-5; 9 nucleotides align to TRBD2. CDR3 size: 15 residues. Germline values: CDR1 LGHDT, CDR2 YNNKEL (reference sequence).

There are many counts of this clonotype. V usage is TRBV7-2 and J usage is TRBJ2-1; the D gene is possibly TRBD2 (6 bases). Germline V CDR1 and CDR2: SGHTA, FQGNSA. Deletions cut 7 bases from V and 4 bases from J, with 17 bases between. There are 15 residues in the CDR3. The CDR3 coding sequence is TGTGCCAGCACCACGTGGGGCGGGGCGTACAATGAGCAGTTCTTC. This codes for CASTTWGGAYNEQFF.

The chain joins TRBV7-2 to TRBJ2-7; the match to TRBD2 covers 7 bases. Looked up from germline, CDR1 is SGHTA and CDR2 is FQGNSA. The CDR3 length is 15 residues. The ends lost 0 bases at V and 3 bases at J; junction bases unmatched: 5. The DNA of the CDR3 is TGTGCCAGCAGCTTAGCGGGGGGGGATTACTACGAGCAGTACTTC. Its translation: CASSLAGGDYYEQYF.

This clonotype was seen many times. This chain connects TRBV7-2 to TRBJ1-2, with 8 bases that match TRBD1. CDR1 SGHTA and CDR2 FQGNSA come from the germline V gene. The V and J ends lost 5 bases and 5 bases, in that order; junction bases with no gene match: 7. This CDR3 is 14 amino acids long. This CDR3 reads CASSPGQGRYGYTF. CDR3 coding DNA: TGTGCCAGCAGCCCTGGACAGGGAAGGTATGGCTACACCTTC.

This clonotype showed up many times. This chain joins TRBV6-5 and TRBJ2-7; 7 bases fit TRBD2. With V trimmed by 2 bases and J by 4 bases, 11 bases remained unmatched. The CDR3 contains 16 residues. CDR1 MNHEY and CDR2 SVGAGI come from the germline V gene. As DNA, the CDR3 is TGTGCCAGCAGTTACGCAGCGGGGCCTCAGCCTTACGAGCAGTACTTC. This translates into CASSYAAGPQPYEQYF.

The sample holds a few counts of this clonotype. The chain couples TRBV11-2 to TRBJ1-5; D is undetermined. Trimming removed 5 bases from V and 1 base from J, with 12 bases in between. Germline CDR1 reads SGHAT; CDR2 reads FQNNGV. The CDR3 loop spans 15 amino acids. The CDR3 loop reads CASSVTVGSNQPQHF. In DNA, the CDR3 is TGTGCCAGCAGCGTCACGGTGGGGAGCAATCAGCCCCAGCATTTT.

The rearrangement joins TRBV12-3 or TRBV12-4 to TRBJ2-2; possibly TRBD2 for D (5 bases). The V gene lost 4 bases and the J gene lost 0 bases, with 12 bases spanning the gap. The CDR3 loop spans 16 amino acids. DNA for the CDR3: TGTGCCAGCAGTTCCTTTGTCGGGGCGAACACCGGGGAGCTGTTTTTT. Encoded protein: CASSSFVGANTGELFF.

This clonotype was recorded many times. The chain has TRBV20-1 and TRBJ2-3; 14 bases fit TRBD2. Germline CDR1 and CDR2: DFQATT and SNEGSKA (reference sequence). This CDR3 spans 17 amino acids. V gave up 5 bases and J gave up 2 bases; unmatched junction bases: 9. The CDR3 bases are TGCAGTGCTTGGGGACTAGCGGGGGCAAAAAACACAGATACGCAGTATTTT. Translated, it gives CSAWGLAGAKNTDTQYF.

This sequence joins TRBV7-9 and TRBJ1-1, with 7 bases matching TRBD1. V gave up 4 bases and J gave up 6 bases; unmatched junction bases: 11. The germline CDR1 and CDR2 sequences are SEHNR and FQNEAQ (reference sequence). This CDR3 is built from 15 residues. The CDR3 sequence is CASSSGQRGRPEAFF. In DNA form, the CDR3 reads TGTGCCAGCAGCTCGGGACAGCGGGGCAGGCCTGAAGCTTTCTTT.

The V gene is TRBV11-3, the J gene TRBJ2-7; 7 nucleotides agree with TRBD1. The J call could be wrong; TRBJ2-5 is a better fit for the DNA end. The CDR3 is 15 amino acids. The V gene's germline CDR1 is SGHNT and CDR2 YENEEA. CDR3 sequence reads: CASSAQTGKMETQYF. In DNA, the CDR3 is TGTGCCAGCAGCGCCCAGACAGGGAAAATGGAGACCCAGTACTTC.

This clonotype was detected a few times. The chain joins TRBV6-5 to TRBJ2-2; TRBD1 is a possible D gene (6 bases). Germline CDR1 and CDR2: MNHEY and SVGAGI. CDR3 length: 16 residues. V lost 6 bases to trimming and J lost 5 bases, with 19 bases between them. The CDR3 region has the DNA TGTGCCAGCAGCTGGTCTGGGGCAGGGGCTACCGGGGAGCTGTTTTTT. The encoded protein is CASSWSGAGATGELFF.

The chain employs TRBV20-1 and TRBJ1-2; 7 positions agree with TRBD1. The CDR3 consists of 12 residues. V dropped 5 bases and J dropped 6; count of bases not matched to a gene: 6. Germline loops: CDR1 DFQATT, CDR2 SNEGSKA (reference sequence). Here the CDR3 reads CSAPRGLDGYTF. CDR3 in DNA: TGCAGTGCTCCGAGGGGGCTGGATGGCTACACCTTC.